The next 17 T cell receptor beta chains were all read from a single sample in a study of blood T cell repertoires in COVID-19. Sequenced by immunoSEQ multiplex PCR; TCRdb stores in-frame clones only, minus some. The top ten hold approximately 4.3% of the sample, which has just over 250,000 clones, around 80% seen once. Sequences were obtained from PBMCs or T cells enriched from blood (not recorded which). These receptors all stem from a young man with acute COVID-19.

The chain couples TRBV28 to TRBJ1-5; 10 bases are a match to TRBD1. Germline CDR1 is MDHEN and CDR2 is SYDVKM. After removal of 6 bases from V and 7 bases from J, the junction contained 9 bases not matched to a gene. The CDR3 spans 15 residues. The CDR3 here is CASSGRQGAGQPQHF. CDR3 coding DNA: TGTGCCAGCAGCGGGCGACAGGGGGCCGGACAGCCCCAGCATTTT. Combining the CDR3 with reference TRBV28 and TRBJ1-5 gives the whole variable domain DVKVTQSSRYLVKRTGEKVFLECVQDMDHENMFWYRQDPGLGLRLIYFSYDVKMKEKGDIPEGYSVSREKKERFSLILESASTNQTSMYLCASSGRQGAGQPQHFGDGTRLSIL.

This clone was observed once. The rearrangement uses TRBV7-9 and TRBJ2-1; 10 bases fit TRBD2. The length of the CDR3 is 15 residues. Unmatched junction bases numbered 10, after V lost 5 bases and J lost 9 bases. Germline CDR1 and CDR2: SEHNR and FQNEAQ (reference sequence). The CDR3, as DNA: TGTGCCAGCAGCCCCGGGACTAGCGAATCGGGTGAGCAGTTCTTC. Translating gives CASSPGTSESGEQFF.

V usage is TRBV7-9 and J usage is TRBJ1-1; D perhaps matches TRBD1 (5 bases). Germline V gene data show CDR1 as SEHNR and CDR2 as FQNEAQ (reference sequence). This CDR3 is 14 amino acids long. Trimming stripped 5 bases from V and 3 bases from J, with 13 bases between. CDR3 residues: CASSPKSRDTEAFF. The DNA of the CDR3 is TGTGCCAGCAGCCCGAAGTCCAGGGACACTGAAGCTTTCTTT.

J is TRBJ1-4 and V is TRBV7-2, with TRBD1 as a possible D gene (6 bases). Germline-derived CDR1 and CDR2 are SGHTA and FQGNSA. Trimming removed 1 base at V and 8 bases at J, with 17 bases between. The CDR3 extends over 16 amino acids. The CDR3 region is CASSLGAGAQGEKLFF. CDR3 DNA: TGTGCCAGCAGCTTAGGGGCGGGGGCGCAGGGGGAAAAACTGTTTTTT.

This chain uses TRBV7-2 with TRBJ2-1, with 12 positions matching TRBD2. Trimming removed 6 bases from V and 7 bases from J; junction bases left unmatched: 10. Germline V gives CDR1 SGHTA, CDR2 FQGNSA. There are 16 residues in the CDR3. Here the CDR3 DNA reads TGTGCCAGCAGTTCACAGACTAGCGGGAGAGTTAATGAGCAGTTCTTC. It yields the protein CASSSQTSGRVNEQFF.

V usage is TRBV6-5 and J usage is TRBJ1-6; D is unclear. This CDR3 has 13 amino acids. V lost 4 bases, J lost 10 bases, and 11 bases lay in between. Germline V CDR1 and CDR2: MNHEY, SVGAGI. Here the CDR3 reads CASSFGLESPLHF. Here the CDR3 DNA reads TGTGCCAGCAGTTTCGGACTCGAATCACCCCTCCACTTT.

This chain uses TRBV7-9 with TRBJ2-2, with 9 bases lining up with TRBD1. The ends lost 6 bases at V and 2 bases at J; junction bases unmatched: 1. CDR1 SEHNR and CDR2 FQNEAQ come from the germline V gene (reference sequence). The CDR3 covers 14 residues. CDR3 protein: CASRDRGNTGELFF. CDR3 coding DNA: TGTGCCAGCAGGGACAGGGGAAACACCGGGGAGCTGTTTTTT.

This clone showed up just once. The chain couples TRBV5-6 to TRBJ2-2; D is perhaps TRBD1 (6 bases). V dropped 5 bases and J dropped 0 bases, with 20 bases sitting between them. CDR1 SGHDT and CDR2 YYEEEE come from the germline V gene. The CDR3 is 18 residues long. CDR3 DNA sequence: TGTGCCAGCAGTCTCAACCCGGCGGACAGAGCGAACACCGGGGAGCTGTTTTTT. This translates into CASSLNPADRANTGELFF.

This clone has only a few counts. The chain employs TRBV30 and TRBJ2-2; D may be TRBD1 (5 bases). The germline V and J ends were trimmed by 0 bases and 6 bases, with 17 bases remaining between them. Germline V gene lookup returns CDR1 GTSNPN and CDR2 SVGIG (reference sequence). CDR3 length: 16 amino acids. This CDR3 is CAWSVGLQTVAGELFF. The DNA for the CDR3 is TGTGCCTGGAGTGTAGGGTTACAGACAGTCGCCGGGGAGCTGTTTTTT.

The chain couples TRBV7-9 to TRBJ2-1; D is possibly TRBD2 (6 bases). The CDR3 loop spans 13 amino acids. Germline CDR1 is SEHNR and CDR2 is FQNEAQ (reference sequence). V was clipped by 4 bases and J by 7 bases, with 11 bases between them. The CDR3 bases are TGTGCCAGCAGCTATAGGAGGGCGAATGAGCAGTTCTTC. It is translated as CASSYRRANEQFF.

The chain uses TRBV19 and TRBJ2-3, with TRBD2 matching over 7 bases. The CDR3 consists of 16 residues. V lost 7 bases and J lost 0; bases outside the gene matches: 10. Germline assignment: CDR1 LNHDA and CDR2 SQIVND (reference sequence). This chain's CDR3 is CASIYSGPGSTDTQYF. DNA for the CDR3: TGTGCCAGTATTTATAGCGGGCCTGGAAGCACAGATACGCAGTATTTT.

The chain is built from TRBV19 and TRBJ1-2; perhaps TRBD1 as D (5 bases). Germline V gene lookup returns CDR1 LNHDA and CDR2 SQIVND (reference sequence). The CDR3 runs 17 residues. The V and J ends lost 1 base and 7 bases respectively, with 22 bases between them. The CDR3 protein is CASSIVVGGSPQSGYTF. The CDR3 coding sequence is TGTGCCAGTAGTATAGTCGTGGGGGGATCCCCCCAGTCTGGCTACACCTTC. The variable domain in full, completed from reference TRBV19 and TRBJ1-2, reads DGGITQSPKYLFRKEGQNVTLSCEQNLNHDAMYWYRQDPGQGLRLIYYSQIVNDFQKGDIAEGYSVSREKKESFPLTVTSAQKNPTAFYLCASSIVVGGSPQSGYTFGSGTRLTVV.

J is TRBJ1-5 and V is TRBV19; D unclear. The CDR3 is made up of 14 amino acids. Deletions cut 7 bases from V and 11 bases from J, with 21 bases between. CDR1 is LNHDA and CDR2 is SQIVND in the germline V gene (reference sequence). The CDR3 region is CASTLREGSETQHF. In DNA form, the CDR3 reads TGTGCCAGTACCCTAAGGGAGGGATCGGAAACCCAGCATTTT.

The chain carries TRBV5-1 and TRBJ2-3, with 8 bases lining up with TRBD2. The CDR3 contains 15 residues. Germline loops: CDR1 SGHRS, CDR2 YFSETQ. With V trimmed by 4 bases and J by 0 bases, 4 bases remained unmatched. The CDR3 region is CASSTVAGSTDTQYF. The CDR3 coding sequence is TGCGCCAGCAGCACGGTAGCGGGGAGCACAGATACGCAGTATTTT.

With respect to this clone: The junction departs from germline at one end; a sequencing error may be responsible. The chain has TRBV5-1 and TRBJ2-2; possible D gene TRBD1, 6 bases. The CDR3 has 15 residues. Looked up from germline, CDR1 is SGHRS and CDR2 is YFSETQ. CDR3 nucleotides: TGTGCCAGCAGCCCCGGACAGTGGAACACCGGGGAGCTGTTTTTT. Its translation is CASSPGQWNTGELFF.

The genes are TRBV14 and TRBJ2-1; D unresolved. The CDR3 runs to 13 residues. The germline V gene has CDR1 SGHDN and CDR2 FVKESK. The germline V and J ends were trimmed by 1 base and 10 bases, with 11 bases remaining between them. Written as DNA, the CDR3 is TGTGCCAGCAGCCAAGGATGGCCCATAGAGCAGTTCTTC. Amino acid sequence: CASSQGWPIEQFF.

This clone was detected once. The J gene is TRBJ2-1, the V gene TRBV5-6; D not resolved. The CDR3 runs 11 residues. CDR1 and CDR2 (germline): SGHDT, YYEEEE. V was shortened by 1 base and J by 8 bases, with 4 bases between the two germline ends. The CDR3 DNA sequence: TGTGCCAGCAGCTTGCAGGATGAGCAGTTCTTC. Its translation is CASSLQDEQFF.